The T cell receptor beta chain under discussion was sequenced for a study of blood T cell repertoires in COVID-19. V was shortened by 6 bases and J by 0 bases, with 5 bases between the two germline ends. This CDR3 has 13 residues. In germline, CDR1 is LNHDA, CDR2 SQIVND (reference sequence). Participants' own reports of clinical history determined their cohort assignment. Two negative PCRs, clearance, or symptom resolution had been documented for recovered Cohort 3 donors. Libraries were prepared by immunoSEQ multiplex PCR; TCRdb keeps only in-frame clonotypes and omits some of them. This table has under 350,000 clones, about nine tenths appearing once. For this clone: This CDR3 is also generated by other DNA sequences in the sample.

This sequence joins TRBV19 and TRBJ1-4, with D hard to call. This clonotype was sampled from a woman aged 60-75 years who had recovered from COVID-19. The specimen was PBMCs or T cells enriched from blood (not recorded which). As DNA, the CDR3 is TGTGCCAGTAGGAGGGCAACTAATGAAAAACTGTTTTTT. This sequence encodes CASRRATNEKLFF.